This TCR beta chain was observed in a study of blood T cell repertoires in COVID-19 (dated by TCRdb to about 2020). For the study in its entirety: Samples covering the acute and convalescent phases of COVID-19 were provided by collaborators in the United States, Italy and Spain. HLA class I and class II types, where available, came from metadata supplied by the sample provider rather than from assay-based typing. Subjects who had been exposed to COVID-19, were actively infected with it, or had recovered from it provided the deeply sampled blood TCRbeta repertoires that made up the dataset. A de-identified subject ID, COVID-19 status, age in years and sex were almost always included in the sample metadata. The repertoires were made available in a free public database intended to serve as a resource for research on the immune response to SARS-CoV-2. Samples came from the ongoing ImmuneRACE study (first 160 participants) plus 1,254 subjects from 6 global collaborators. The prospective study material was composed of cDNA or gDNA derived from T cells, B-cell-depleted T cells, or PBMCs.

Each collaborating institution followed its own protocols to collect whole blood in K2EDTA tubes. For TCRbeta analysis, collaborators shipped samples in one of three forms: frozen whole blood, isolated PBMCs, or DNA extracted from either of those sample types. TCRbeta CDR3 regions were amplified from genomic DNA by means of the immunoSEQ Assay, a bias-controlled multiplex PCR. As for the original processing: Within the assay, amplification of reference gene primers was used to estimate how many nucleated cells each sample contained. Sequence reads were collapsed and filtered to measure the absolute abundance of every unique TCRbeta CDR3 rearrangement. For each sample, productive Simpson clonality was calculated as the square root of Simpson's diversity index over productive rearrangements. Here the immuneACCESS table is served through TCRdb, limited to in-frame sequences with V and J called. Missing clones are a known gap in these copies; in checked studies unresolved V genes cover under half, and the rest lacks a known reason. The V and J calls and clone size come from that table; D and trimming were worked out from the DNA. The sample includes about 160,000 clones, with 77% observed a single time. The ten largest make up 2.8% of the sample.

A remark on this clone: The specificity of this receptor is unknown. Qualities for individual bases were not recorded, and no much larger clone is one base off.

Overall study outcomes, separate from this receptor: Clinical and demographic metadata were provided uncurated, with the amount varying by source and participant.

The CDR3 starts with the cysteine, ends with the phenylalanine, and has 15 residues. Only CDR3 DNA remains: 45 bases, in frame from the first base. V sheds 0 bases and J sheds 2 bases, leaving 12 bases between their ends. The germline V gene sets CDR1 to SGDLS and CDR2 to YYNGEE. Recombination linked TRBV9 to TRBJ2-7, and TRBD2 may be the D gene, going by 6 matching bases. The specimen sequenced was peripheral blood. This receptor was taken from an older man with acute or convalescent COVID-19. CDR3 protein: CASSVGGGVTYEQYF. The DNA is as follows: TGTGCCAGCAGCGTAGGTGGAGGGGTAACCTACGAGCAGTACTTC.